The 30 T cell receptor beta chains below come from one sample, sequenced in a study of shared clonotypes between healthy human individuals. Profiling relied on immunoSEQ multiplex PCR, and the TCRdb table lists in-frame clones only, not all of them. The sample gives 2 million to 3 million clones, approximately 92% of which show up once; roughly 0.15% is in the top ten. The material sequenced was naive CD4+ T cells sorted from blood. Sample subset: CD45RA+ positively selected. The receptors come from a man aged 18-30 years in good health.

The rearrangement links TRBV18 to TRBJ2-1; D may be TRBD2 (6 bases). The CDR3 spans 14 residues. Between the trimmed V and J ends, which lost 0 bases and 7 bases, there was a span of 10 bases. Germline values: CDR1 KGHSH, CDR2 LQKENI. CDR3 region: CASSPPRDGNEQFF. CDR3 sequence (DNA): TGTGCCAGCTCACCACCGCGGGACGGGAATGAGCAGTTCTTC.

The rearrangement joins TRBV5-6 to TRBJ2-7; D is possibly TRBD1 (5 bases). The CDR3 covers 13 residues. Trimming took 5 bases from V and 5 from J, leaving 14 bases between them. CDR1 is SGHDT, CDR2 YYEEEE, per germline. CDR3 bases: TGTGCCAGCAGTTGGACATGGGGCAACGAGCAGTACTTC. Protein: CASSWTWGNEQYF.

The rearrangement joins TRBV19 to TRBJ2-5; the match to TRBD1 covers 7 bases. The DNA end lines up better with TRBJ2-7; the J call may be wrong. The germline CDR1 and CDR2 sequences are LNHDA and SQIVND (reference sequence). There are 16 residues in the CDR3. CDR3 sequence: CASSPQDRVQGYEQYF. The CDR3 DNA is TGTGCCAGTAGTCCTCAAGACAGGGTTCAAGGGTACGAGCAGTACTTC.

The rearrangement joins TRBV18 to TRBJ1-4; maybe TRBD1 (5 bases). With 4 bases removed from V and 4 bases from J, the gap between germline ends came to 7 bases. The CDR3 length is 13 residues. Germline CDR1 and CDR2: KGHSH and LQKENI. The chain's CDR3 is CASSRTSNEKLFF. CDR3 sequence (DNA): TGTGCCAGCTCACGGACAAGTAATGAAAAACTGTTTTTT.

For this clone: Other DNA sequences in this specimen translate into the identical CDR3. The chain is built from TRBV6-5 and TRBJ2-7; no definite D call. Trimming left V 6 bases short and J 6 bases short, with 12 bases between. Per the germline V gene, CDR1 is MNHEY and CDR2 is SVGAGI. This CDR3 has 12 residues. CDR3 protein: CASSYQGAEQYF. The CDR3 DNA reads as TGTGCCAGCAGCTACCAAGGCGCCGAGCAGTACTTC.

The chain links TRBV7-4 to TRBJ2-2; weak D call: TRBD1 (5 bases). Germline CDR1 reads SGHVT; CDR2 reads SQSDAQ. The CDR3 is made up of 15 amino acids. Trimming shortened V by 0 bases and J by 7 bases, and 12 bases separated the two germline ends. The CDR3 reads CASSLASQGGGELFF. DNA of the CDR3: TGTGCCAGCAGCTTAGCTTCTCAGGGCGGCGGGGAGCTGTTTTTT.

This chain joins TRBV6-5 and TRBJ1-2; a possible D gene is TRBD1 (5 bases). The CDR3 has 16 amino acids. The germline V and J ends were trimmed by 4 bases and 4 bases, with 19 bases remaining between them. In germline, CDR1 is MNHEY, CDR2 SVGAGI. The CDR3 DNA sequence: TGTGCCAGCAGTTCCGACACGGGATTGGGGGGCTATGGCTACACCTTC. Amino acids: CASSSDTGLGGYGYTF.

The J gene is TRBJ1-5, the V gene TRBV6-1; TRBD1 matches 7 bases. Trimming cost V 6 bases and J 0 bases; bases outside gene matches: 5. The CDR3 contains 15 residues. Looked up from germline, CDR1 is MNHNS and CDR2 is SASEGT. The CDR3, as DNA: TGTGCCAGCAGCCTAACAGGGGATAGCAATCAGCCCCAGCATTTT. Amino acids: CASSLTGDSNQPQHF.

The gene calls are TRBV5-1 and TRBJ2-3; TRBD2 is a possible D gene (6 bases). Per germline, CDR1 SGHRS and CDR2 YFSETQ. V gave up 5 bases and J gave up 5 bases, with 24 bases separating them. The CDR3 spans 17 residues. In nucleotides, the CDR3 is TGCGCCAGCAGGCCGAGTGGGACTCCGCCGACTAGAGATACGCAGTATTTT. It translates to CASRPSGTPPTRDTQYF.

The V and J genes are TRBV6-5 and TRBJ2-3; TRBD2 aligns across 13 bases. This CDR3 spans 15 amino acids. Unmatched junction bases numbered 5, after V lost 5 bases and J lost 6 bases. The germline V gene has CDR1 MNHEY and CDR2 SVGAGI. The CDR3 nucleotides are TGTGCCAGCAGTCCCGGACTAGCGGGAGAGGATACGCAGTATTTT. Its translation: CASSPGLAGEDTQYF.

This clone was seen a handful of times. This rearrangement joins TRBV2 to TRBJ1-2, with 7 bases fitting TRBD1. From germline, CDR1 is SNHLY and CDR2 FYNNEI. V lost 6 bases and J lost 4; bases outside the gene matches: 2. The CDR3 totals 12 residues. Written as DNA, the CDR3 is TGTGCCAGCAGGTGGGACAGCTATGGCTACACCTTC. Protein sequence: CASRWDSYGYTF.

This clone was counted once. The CDR3 is CASSLEVSDGYTF. In DNA, the CDR3 is TGCGCCAGCAGCCTGGAAGTCAGCGATGGCTACACCTTC. The chain uses TRBV5-1 and TRBJ1-2, with no clear D. The CDR3 consists of 13 residues. The germline V gene encodes CDR1 SGHRS and CDR2 YFSETQ. V gave up 4 bases and J gave up 6 bases, with 13 bases separating them.

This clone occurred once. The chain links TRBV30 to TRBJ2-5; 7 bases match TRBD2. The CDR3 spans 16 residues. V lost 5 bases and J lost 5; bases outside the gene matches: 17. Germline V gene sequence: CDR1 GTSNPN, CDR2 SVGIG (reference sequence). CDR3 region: CAWGSLGSGRVETQYF. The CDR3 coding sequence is TGTGCCTGGGGGTCCCTTGGGTCAGGGAGGGTGGAGACCCAGTACTTC. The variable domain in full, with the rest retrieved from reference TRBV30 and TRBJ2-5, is SQTIHQWPATLVQPVGSPLSLECTVEGTSNPNLYWYRQAAGRGLQLLFYSVGIGQISSEVPQNLSASRPQDRQFILSSKKLLLSDSGFYLCAWGSLGSGRVETQYFGPGTRLLVL.

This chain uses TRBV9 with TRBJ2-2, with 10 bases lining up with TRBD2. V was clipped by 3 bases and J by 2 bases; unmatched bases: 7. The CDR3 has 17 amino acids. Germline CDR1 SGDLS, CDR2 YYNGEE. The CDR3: CASSALAGVPNTGELFF. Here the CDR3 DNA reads TGTGCCAGCAGCGCCCTAGCGGGAGTCCCCAACACCGGGGAGCTGTTTTTT.

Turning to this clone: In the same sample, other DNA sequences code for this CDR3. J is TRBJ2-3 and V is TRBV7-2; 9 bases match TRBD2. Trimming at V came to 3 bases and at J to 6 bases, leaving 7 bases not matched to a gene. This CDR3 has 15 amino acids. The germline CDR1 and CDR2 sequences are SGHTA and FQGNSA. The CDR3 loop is CASSFRLAGSDTQYF. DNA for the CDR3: TGTGCCAGCAGCTTCCGGCTAGCGGGATCGGATACGCAGTATTTT.

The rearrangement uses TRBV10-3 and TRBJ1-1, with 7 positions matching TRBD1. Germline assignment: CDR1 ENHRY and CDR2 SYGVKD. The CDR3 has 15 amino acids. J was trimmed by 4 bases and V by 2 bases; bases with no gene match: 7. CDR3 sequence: CAISETTGTGTEAFF. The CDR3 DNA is TGTGCCATCAGTGAGACGACAGGGACTGGCACTGAAGCTTTCTTT.

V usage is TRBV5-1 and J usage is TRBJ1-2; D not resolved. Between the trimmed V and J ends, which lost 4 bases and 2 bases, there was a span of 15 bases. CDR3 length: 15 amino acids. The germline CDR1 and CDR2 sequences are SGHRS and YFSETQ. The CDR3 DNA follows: TGCGCCAGCAGCCTACGAACGACGGGAAACTATGGCTACACCTTC. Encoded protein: CASSLRTTGNYGYTF.

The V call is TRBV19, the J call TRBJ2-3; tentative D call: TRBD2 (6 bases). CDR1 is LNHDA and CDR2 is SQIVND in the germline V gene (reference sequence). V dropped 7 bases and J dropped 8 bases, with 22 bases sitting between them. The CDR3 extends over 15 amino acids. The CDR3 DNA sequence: TGTGCCAGTATGCTACCGGGGTCCGGGGGACGTACGCAGTATTTT. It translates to CASMLPGSGGRTQYF. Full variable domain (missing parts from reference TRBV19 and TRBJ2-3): DGGITQSPKYLFRKEGQNVTLSCEQNLNHDAMYWYRQDPGQGLRLIYYSQIVNDFQKGDIAEGYSVSREKKESFPLTVTSAQKNPTAFYLCASMLPGSGGRTQYFGPGTRLTVL.

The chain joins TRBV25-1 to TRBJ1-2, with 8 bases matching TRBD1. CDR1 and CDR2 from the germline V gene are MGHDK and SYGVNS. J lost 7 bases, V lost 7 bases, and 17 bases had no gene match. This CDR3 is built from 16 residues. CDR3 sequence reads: CASTKSGGQGASGYTF. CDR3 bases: TGTGCCAGCACCAAGTCGGGGGGGCAGGGGGCAAGTGGCTACACCTTC.

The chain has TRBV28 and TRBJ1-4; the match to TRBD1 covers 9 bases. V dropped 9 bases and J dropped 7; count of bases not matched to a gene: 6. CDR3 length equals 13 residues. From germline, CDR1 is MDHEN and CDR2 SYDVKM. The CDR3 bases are TGTGCCAGTTTACAGGGGGCTGGTGAAAAACTGTTTTTT. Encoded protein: CASLQGAGEKLFF.

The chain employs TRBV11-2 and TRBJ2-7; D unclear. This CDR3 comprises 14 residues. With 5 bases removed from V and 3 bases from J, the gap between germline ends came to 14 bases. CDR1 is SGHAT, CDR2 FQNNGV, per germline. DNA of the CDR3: TGTGCCAGCAGCCGGGTTGACAAATTCTACGAGCAGTACTTC. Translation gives CASSRVDKFYEQYF.

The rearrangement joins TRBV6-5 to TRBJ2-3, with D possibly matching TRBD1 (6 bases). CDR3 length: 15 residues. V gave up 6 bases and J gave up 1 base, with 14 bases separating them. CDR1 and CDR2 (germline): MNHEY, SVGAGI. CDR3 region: CASSYGNRGTDTQYF. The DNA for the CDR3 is TGTGCCAGCAGCTACGGGAACAGGGGCACAGATACGCAGTATTTT.

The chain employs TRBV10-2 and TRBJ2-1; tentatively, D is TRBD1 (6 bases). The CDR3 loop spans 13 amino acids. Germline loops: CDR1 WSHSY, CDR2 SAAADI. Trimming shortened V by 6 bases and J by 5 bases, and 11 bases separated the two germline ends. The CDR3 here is CASRTQGNNEQFF. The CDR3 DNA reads TGCGCCAGCAGGACCCAGGGGAACAATGAGCAGTTCTTC.

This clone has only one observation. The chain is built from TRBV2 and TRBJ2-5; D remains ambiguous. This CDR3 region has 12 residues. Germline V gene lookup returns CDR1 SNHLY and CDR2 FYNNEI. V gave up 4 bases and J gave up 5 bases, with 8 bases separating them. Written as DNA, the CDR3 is TGTGCCAGCAGTGTGATGGGCGAGACCCAGTACTTC. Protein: CASSVMGETQYF.

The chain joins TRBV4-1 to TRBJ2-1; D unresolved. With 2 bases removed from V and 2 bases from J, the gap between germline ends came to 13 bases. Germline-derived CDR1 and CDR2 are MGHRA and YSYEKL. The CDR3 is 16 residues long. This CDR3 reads CASSQNMGKAYNEQFF. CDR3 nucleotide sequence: TGCGCCAGCAGCCAAAACATGGGGAAAGCCTACAATGAGCAGTTCTTC.

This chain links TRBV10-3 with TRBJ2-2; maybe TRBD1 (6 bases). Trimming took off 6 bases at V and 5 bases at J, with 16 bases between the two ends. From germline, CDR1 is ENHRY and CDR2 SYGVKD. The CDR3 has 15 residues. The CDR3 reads CAISRQEMGTGELFF. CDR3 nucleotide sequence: TGTGCCATCAGCCGACAGGAGATGGGGACCGGGGAGCTGTTTTTT.

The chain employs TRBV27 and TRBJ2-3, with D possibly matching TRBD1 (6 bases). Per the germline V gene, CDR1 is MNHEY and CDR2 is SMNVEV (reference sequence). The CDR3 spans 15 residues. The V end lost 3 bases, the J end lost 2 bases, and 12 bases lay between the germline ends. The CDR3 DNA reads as TGTGCCAGCAGTTTTGACAGGTCGTTCACAGATACGCAGTATTTT. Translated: CASSFDRSFTDTQYF.

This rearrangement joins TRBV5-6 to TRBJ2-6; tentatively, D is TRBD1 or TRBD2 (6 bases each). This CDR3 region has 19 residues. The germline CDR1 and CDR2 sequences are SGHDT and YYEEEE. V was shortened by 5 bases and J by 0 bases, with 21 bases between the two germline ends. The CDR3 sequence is CASSSFGGVQPSGANVLTF. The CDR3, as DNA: TGTGCCAGCAGTTCCTTCGGGGGCGTGCAGCCCTCTGGGGCCAACGTCCTGACTTTC.

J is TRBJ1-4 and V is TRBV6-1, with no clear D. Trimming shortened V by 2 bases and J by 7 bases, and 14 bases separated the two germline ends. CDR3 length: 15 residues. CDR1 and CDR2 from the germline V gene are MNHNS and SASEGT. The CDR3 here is CASSESYALGEKLFF. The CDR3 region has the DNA TGTGCCAGCAGTGAATCGTATGCCCTTGGTGAAAAACTGTTTTTT.

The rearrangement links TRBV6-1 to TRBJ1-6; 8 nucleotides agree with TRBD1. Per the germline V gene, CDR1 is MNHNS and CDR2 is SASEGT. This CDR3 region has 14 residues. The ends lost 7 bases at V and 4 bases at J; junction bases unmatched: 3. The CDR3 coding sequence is TGTGCCAGCAATACAGGGGGGTATAATTCACCCCTCCACTTT. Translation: CASNTGGYNSPLHF.